This entry features one T cell receptor beta chain sequence. Clones were sequenced by immunoSEQ multiplex PCR, and TCRdb holds only the in-frame ones, with some missing. The table records roughly 120,000 clones, about 70% of them present only once. The sample belongs to a study of blood T cell repertoires in COVID-19. Looked up from germline, CDR1 is LGHNT and CDR2 is FRNRAP. Trimming cost V 3 bases and J 2 bases, with 6 bases left between them. The CDR3 sequence is 13 residues long. The genes are TRBV12-5 and TRBJ2-3; weak D call: TRBD2 (6 bases). The clonotype originates from a woman aged 60 to 75 with acute or convalescent COVID-19. Sequences were obtained from peripheral blood. As DNA, the CDR3 is TGTGCTAGTGGTTTACTAGCCACAGATACGCAGTATTTT. This codes for CASGLLATDTQYF. Full variable domain (rest looked up from reference TRBV12-5 and TRBJ2-3): DARVTQTPRHKVTEMGQEVTMRCQPILGHNTVFWYRQTMMQGLELLAYFRNRAPLDDSGMPKDRFSAEMPDATLATLKIQPSEPRDSAVYFCASGLLATDTQYFGPGTRLTVL.